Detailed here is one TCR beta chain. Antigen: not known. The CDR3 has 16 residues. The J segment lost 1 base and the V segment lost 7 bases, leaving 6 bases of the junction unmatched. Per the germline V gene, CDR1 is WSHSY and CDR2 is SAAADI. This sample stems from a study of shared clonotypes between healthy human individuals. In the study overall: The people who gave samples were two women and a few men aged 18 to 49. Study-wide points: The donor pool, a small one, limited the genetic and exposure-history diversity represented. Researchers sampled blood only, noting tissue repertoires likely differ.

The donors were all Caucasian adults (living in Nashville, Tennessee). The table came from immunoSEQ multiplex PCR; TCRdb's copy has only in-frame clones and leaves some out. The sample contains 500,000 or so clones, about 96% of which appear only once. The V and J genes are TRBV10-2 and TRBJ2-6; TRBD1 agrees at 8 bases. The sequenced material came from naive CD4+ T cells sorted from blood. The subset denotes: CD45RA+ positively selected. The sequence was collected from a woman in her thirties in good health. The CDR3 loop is CASTRGLSSGANVLTF. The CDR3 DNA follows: TGCGCCAGCACCAGGGGGCTGTCTTCTGGGGCCAACGTCCTGACTTTC.